This entry lists 20 T cell receptor beta chains sequenced from one sample in a study of T cells in Graves' hyperthyroidism and ophthalmopathy. From RNA transcripts, TCR beta CDR3 regions were amplified. When the TCR CDR3 underwent first-round RT-PCR, the HTBI primer set was used. Via MiXCR, TCRdb re-called the multiplex PCR reads, giving one row per CDR3 protein. The table has a few hundred thousand distinct CDR3 sequences, about half seen once. Sequencing was performed on peripheral blood or thyroid tissue (not recorded which). The source is a woman younger than 30 with Graves' hyperthyroidism.

The chain is built from TRBV29-1 and TRBJ1-1; D may be TRBD1 (6 bases). Germline-derived CDR1 and CDR2 are SQVTM and ANQGSEA. The CDR3 loop spans 12 amino acids. The V and J ends lost 6 bases and 5 bases respectively, with 13 bases between them. The CDR3 coding sequence is TGCAGCGTCACCCAGGGGAAAACTGAAGCTTTCTTT. It yields the protein CSVTQGKTEAFF. The full variable domain, its missing parts supplied by reference TRBV29-1 and TRBJ1-1, is SAVISQKPSRDICQRGTSLTIQCQVDSQVTMMFWYRQQPGQSLTLIATANQGSEATYESGFVIDKFPISRPNLTFSTLTVSNMSPEDSSIYLCSVTQGKTEAFFGQGTRLTVV.

The gene calls are TRBV10-3 and TRBJ1-1; 9 bases match TRBD1. The CDR3 has 16 amino acids. V was clipped by 7 bases and J by 3 bases; unmatched bases: 12. The germline gives CDR1 ENHRY, CDR2 SYGVKD. CDR3 in amino acids: CAIKGQGFSPDTEAFF. The CDR3 bases are TGTGCCATCAAGGGACAGGGCTTTAGTCCGGACACTGAAGCTTTCTTT.

This clonotype was counted many times. The gene calls are TRBV20-1 and TRBJ1-6; a possible D gene is TRBD1 (5 bases). V was clipped by 0 bases and J by 7 bases, with 16 bases between them. CDR3 length: 16 residues. In germline, CDR1 is DFQATT, CDR2 SNEGSKA (reference sequence). This chain's CDR3 is CSARDSGRGGNSPLHF. The CDR3 nucleotides are TGCAGTGCTAGAGATTCGGGGCGGGGAGGGAATTCACCCCTCCACTTT.

Comment on this clonotype: A much larger clone differs from this one at a single base, so this may be a read error. The V call is TRBV10-3, the J call TRBJ2-2; possibly TRBD2 for D (5 bases). In germline, CDR1 is ENHRY, CDR2 SYGVKD. The CDR3 covers 16 residues. CDR3 sequence (DNA): TGTGCCATCAGTGAGTCGGGTGAGCGGAACACCAGGGAGCTGTTTTTT. The encoded protein is CAISESGERNTRELFF.

The chain joins TRBV29-1 to TRBJ2-7; D perhaps matches TRBD2 (5 bases). Germline V CDR1 and CDR2: SQVTM, ANQGSEA. V was pared by 6 bases and J by 7 bases, with 19 bases between. The CDR3 is 13 residues long. The CDR3 reads CSVGWGEYNEQYF. In nucleotides, the CDR3 is TGCAGCGTGGGGTGGGGAGAGTACAATGAGCAGTACTTC.

This clonotype came up many times. This sequence joins TRBV7-2 and TRBJ1-1; unclear D gene. Germline loops: CDR1 SGHTA, CDR2 FQGNSA. The CDR3 has 13 amino acids. V lost 4 bases, J lost 1 base, and 7 bases lay in between. The CDR3 loop reads CASSSRGNTEAFF. CDR3 nucleotide sequence: TGTGCCAGCAGCTCGCGGGGGAACACTGAAGCTTTCTTT.

This clonotype has at least ten counts. The rearrangement links TRBV2 to TRBJ1-4; 9 bases fit TRBD1. CDR1 and CDR2 (germline): SNHLY, FYNNEI. J gave up 7 bases and V 8 bases, and 14 bases lay outside the gene matches. CDR3 size: 16 residues. CDR3 in DNA: TGTGCCAGCGGGGTCGACCGGGACAGGGAATTTGAAAAACTGTTTTTT. Protein sequence: CASGVDRDREFEKLFF.

This clonotype was observed at least ten times. V is TRBV12-3 or TRBV12-4 and J is TRBJ1-4, with D tentatively TRBD1 (5 bases). The CDR3 is 16 residues long. Between the trimmed V and J ends, which lost 5 bases and 0 bases, there was a span of 13 bases. The DNA of the CDR3 is TGTGCCAGCAGTCCCACAGGAGGCTCAACTAATGAAAAACTGTTTTTT. This codes for CASSPTGGSTNEKLFF.

On this clonotype itself: It may be a read error: a sequence one base away is much more abundant. The chain uses TRBV2 and TRBJ2-2, with a possible D match to TRBD1 (5 bases). Per germline, CDR1 SNHLY and CDR2 FYNNEI. CDR3 size: 14 residues. The CDR3 sequence: CVTSGRANTGELFF. The CDR3 nucleotides are TGTGTCACCTCGGGCAGGGCGAACACCGGGGAGCTGTTTTTT.

This clonotype was counted many times. CDR3: CATQSGANVLTF. As DNA, the CDR3 is TGTGCCACCCAATCTGGGGCCAACGTCCTGACTTTC. The chain uses TRBV5-6 and TRBJ2-6, with unresolved D. CDR1 is SGHDT and CDR2 is YYEEEE in the germline V gene. V was clipped by 9 bases and J by 1 base, with 5 bases between them. The length of the CDR3 is 12 residues.

This clonotype has a count of ten or more. The chain is built from TRBV19 and TRBJ2-7; a weak D match, TRBD1 (6 bases). CDR3 length equals 13 residues. Germline V gene lookup returns CDR1 LNHDA and CDR2 SQIVND (reference sequence). Deletions cut 5 bases from V and 6 bases from J, with 14 bases between. CDR3 DNA: TGTGCCAGTAGTCCCTCTGGGGGCGGCGAGCAGTACTTC. As protein: CASSPSGGGEQYF.

This clonotype has ten or more counts. The chain combines TRBV29-1 with TRBJ2-7; a possible D gene is TRBD1 (5 bases). From germline, CDR1 is SQVTM and CDR2 ANQGSEA. The V end was cut by 1 base, the J end by 3 bases, with 7 bases between. This CDR3 comprises 12 residues. The CDR3 DNA reads as TGCAGCGTTGAAGGGGGCAACTACGAGCAGTACTTC. This translates into CSVEGGNYEQYF.

Of note for this clonotype: Given the absence of the conserved phenylalanine or tryptophan at the CDR3 end, a read error is likely. No DNA is shown, since the ends of the CDR3 on it are uncertain; the CDR3 is the one TCRdb lists. This sequence joins TRBV12-3 or TRBV12-4 and TRBJ1-2. Including both end residues, the CDR3 is 8 amino acids long. The CDR3 spells CASVTGGV.

At least ten counts were recorded for this clonotype. The chain links TRBV30 to TRBJ2-7; 8 bases fit TRBD2. Trimming at V came to 1 base and at J to 0 bases, leaving 5 bases not matched to a gene. CDR3 length: 15 amino acids. The germline V gene has CDR1 GTSNPN and CDR2 SVGIG (reference sequence). CDR3 protein: CAWSARGEGSYEQYF. CDR3 sequence (DNA): TGTGCCTGGAGTGCGCGGGGGGAGGGCTCCTACGAGCAGTACTTC.

This clonotype has at least ten counts. The rearrangement joins TRBV7-9 to TRBJ2-2; D is tentatively TRBD1 or TRBD2 (5 bases each). Trimming stripped 3 bases from V and 4 bases from J, with 15 bases between. CDR1 and CDR2 (germline): SEHNR, FQNEAQ (reference sequence). This CDR3 region has 16 residues. CDR3 DNA sequence: TGTGCCAGCAGCTTCTCAGGGAGAACGCTCACCGGGGAGCTGTTTTTT. It specifies CASSFSGRTLTGELFF.

The CDR3 sequence is CASRPGYPGTGEQYF. CDR3 DNA sequence: TGTGCCAGCAGACCGGGGTACCCGGGGACCGGGGAGCAGTACTTC. The rearrangement links TRBV13 to TRBJ2-7, with D perhaps given as TRBD1 or TRBD2 (5 bases each). This CDR3 is 15 amino acids long. Germline assignment: CDR1 PRHDT and CDR2 FYEKMQ (reference sequence). V was cut by 6 bases and J by 7 bases, with 22 bases left in between.

V gene TRBV10-3 combines with J gene TRBJ2-1; 9 positions match TRBD1. The CDR3 contains 15 residues. Looked up from germline, CDR1 is ENHRY and CDR2 is SYGVKD. J gave up 4 bases and V 5 bases, and 6 bases lay outside the gene matches. CDR3 in DNA: TGTGCCATCAGTTCCGGGACAGGGATGTACAATGAGCAGTTCTTC. Residues: CAISSGTGMYNEQFF.

This clonotype was observed many times. The rearrangement uses TRBV6-5 and TRBJ2-7, with 9 bases fitting TRBD2. CDR3 length equals 15 residues. Per the germline V gene, CDR1 is MNHEY and CDR2 is SVGAGI. After removal of 5 bases from V and 5 bases from J, the junction contained 10 bases not matched to a gene. The CDR3 region is CASSPPGGRAHEQYF. The CDR3 DNA reads as TGTGCCAGCAGTCCTCCTGGCGGGAGGGCCCACGAGCAGTACTTC.

V gene TRBV9 combines with J gene TRBJ2-7; 7 bases match TRBD2. The CDR3 loop spans 15 amino acids. Germline lookup yields CDR1 SGDLS and CDR2 YYNGEE. Germline trimming cut 4 bases from V and 7 bases from J; bases unmatched to any gene: 14. The CDR3 DNA follows: TGTGCCAGCAGCTCAGATCAGCGGGGCTACAATGAGCAGTACTTC. Protein sequence: CASSSDQRGYNEQYF.

This clonotype was observed many times. The chain links TRBV15 to TRBJ2-7; weak D call: TRBD2 (5 bases). With 1 base removed from V and 3 bases from J, the gap between germline ends came to 10 bases. Germline-derived CDR1 and CDR2 are LNHNV and YYDKDF (reference sequence). The CDR3 is made up of 14 amino acids. The CDR3, as DNA: TGTGCCACCAGCAGAGGGGAGCAGTACTACGAGCAGTACTTC. Its protein product is CATSRGEQYYEQYF.